The next 26 T cell receptor beta chains were all read from a single sample in a study of T cell responses to AZD1222 COVID-19 vaccine. Measured with immunoSEQ multiplex PCR; TCRdb has only the in-frame clones, and not every one. The table lists about 160,000 clones, 91% of them singletons. The specimen was peripheral blood, collected on day 0 of AZD1222 vaccination. The source of these receptors is an adult in good health.

The chain joins TRBV28 to TRBJ1-5; 9 bases align to TRBD1. There are 15 residues in the CDR3. CDR1 and CDR2 (germline): MDHEN, SYDVKM. V lost 3 bases to trimming and J lost 5 bases; unmatched junction nucleotides: 5. The CDR3 here is CASSFGGQGHQPQHF. The CDR3 bases are TGTGCCAGCAGTTTTGGGGGACAGGGACATCAGCCCCAGCATTTT.

V and J are TRBV28 and TRBJ1-2; 8 nucleotides match TRBD1. CDR3 length: 15 amino acids. Germline values: CDR1 MDHEN, CDR2 SYDVKM. V lost 6 bases, J lost 4 bases, and 10 bases stayed unmatched. CDR3 DNA sequence: TGTGCCAGCAGCCTTGTTTCGACAGGGGCCTATGGCTACACCTTC. This translates into CASSLVSTGAYGYTF.

The genes are TRBV7-3 and TRBJ2-1; possible D gene TRBD2, 5 bases. Germline assignment: CDR1 SGHTA and CDR2 FQGTGA. The CDR3 extends over 12 amino acids. The V and J ends lost 7 bases and 6 bases respectively, with 10 bases between them. The CDR3 nucleotides are TGTGCCAGCAAGGGAGCCGGCAATGAGCAGTTCTTC. It codes for CASKGAGNEQFF.

The chain employs TRBV5-1 and TRBJ2-7; TRBD1 matches 7 bases. The V and J ends lost 0 bases and 3 bases, in that order; junction bases with no gene match: 9. CDR1 and CDR2 (germline): SGHRS, YFSETQ. CDR3 length: 16 residues. CDR3 in amino acids: CASSLDPGQRFYEQYF. The DNA for the CDR3 is TGCGCCAGCAGCTTGGATCCGGGACAGAGATTCTACGAGCAGTACTTC.

The chain combines TRBV7-2 with TRBJ1-5; 8 bases fit TRBD1. The CDR3 contains 14 residues. CDR1 SGHTA and CDR2 FQGNSA come from the germline V gene. The V and J ends lost 6 bases and 11 bases, in that order; junction bases with no gene match: 12. The DNA of the CDR3 is TGTGCCAGCAGTTTCGACAGGGGCTGGAGGGCCCAGCATTTT. Amino acid sequence: CASSFDRGWRAQHF. The complete variable domain, with remaining parts taken from reference TRBV7-2 and TRBJ1-5, reads GAGVSQSPSNKVTEKGKDVELRCDPISGHTALYWYRQSLGQGLEFLIYFQGNSAPDKSGLPSDRFSAERTGGSVSTLTIQRTQQEDSAVYLCASSFDRGWRAQHFGDGTRLSIL.

The V gene is TRBV2, the J gene TRBJ2-1; TRBD2 is a possible D gene (7 bases). The CDR3 contains 10 residues. V was shortened by 6 bases and J by 13 bases, with 10 bases between the two germline ends. CDR1 is SNHLY, CDR2 FYNNEI, per germline. The CDR3 sequence is CASRGGLQFF. The CDR3 nucleotides are TGTGCCAGCAGGGGGGGGCTACAGTTCTTC.

The chain recombines TRBV28 with TRBJ2-1; either TRBD1 or TRBD2 may supply D (5 bases each). The CDR3 has 14 residues. Trimming stripped 2 bases from V and 7 bases from J, with 12 bases between. The germline CDR1 and CDR2 sequences are MDHEN and SYDVKM. CDR3 amino acids: CASSLRGGWNEQFF. In DNA, the CDR3 is TGTGCCAGCAGTTTAAGGGGCGGGTGGAATGAGCAGTTCTTC.

This clone has only one observation. This rearrangement joins TRBV6-6 to TRBJ2-7; TRBD1 aligns across 12 bases. V trimming: 6 bases; J trimming: 7 bases; junction bases outside the gene matches: 13. CDR3 length: 16 residues. Germline CDR1 is MNHNY and CDR2 is SVGAGI (reference sequence). CDR3 protein: CASRLNRDRGQGEQYF. The CDR3 bases are TGTGCCAGCAGATTAAACCGGGACAGGGGGCAGGGAGAGCAGTACTTC.

This chain connects TRBV10-3 to TRBJ2-7; 10 bases match TRBD1. The CDR3 contains 14 residues. In germline, CDR1 is ENHRY, CDR2 SYGVKD. The ends lost 6 bases at V and 5 bases at J; junction bases unmatched: 7. CDR3 bases: TGTGCCATCAGAGAAGGGACAGGGGACCACGAGCAGTACTTC. Encoded protein: CAIREGTGDHEQYF.

The chain couples TRBV15 to TRBJ2-5; TRBD2 aligns across 11 bases. The CDR3 totals 17 residues. CDR1 is LNHNV, CDR2 YYDKDF, per germline (reference sequence). J gave up 5 bases and V 3 bases, and 11 bases lay outside the gene matches. The CDR3 spells CATSRPGLAGGPETQYF. CDR3 DNA sequence: TGTGCCACCAGCAGGCCGGGATTAGCGGGAGGGCCCGAGACCCAGTACTTC.

The rearrangement joins TRBV10-3 to TRBJ2-7; tentative D call: TRBD2 (6 bases). The CDR3 loop spans 14 amino acids. With 0 bases removed from V and 2 bases from J, the gap between germline ends came to 8 bases. In germline, CDR1 is ENHRY, CDR2 SYGVKD. The CDR3 here is CAISESGLAYEQYF. In nucleotides, the CDR3 is TGTGCCATCAGTGAGTCGGGACTCGCCTACGAGCAGTACTTC.

The V gene is TRBV27, the J gene TRBJ2-7; tentatively, D is TRBD1 (6 bases). The germline CDR1 and CDR2 sequences are MNHEY and SMNVEV (reference sequence). V was cut by 7 bases and J by 3 bases, with 16 bases left in between. This CDR3 has 14 amino acids. The CDR3 bases are TGTGCCAGCAAAAGACAGGTAGGGGACTACGAGCAGTACTTC. Protein product: CASKRQVGDYEQYF.

The count of this clone is one. The chain combines TRBV7-9 with TRBJ1-5; D is unclear. CDR3 length: 14 residues. Trimming shortened V by 3 bases and J by 4 bases, and 10 bases separated the two germline ends. Germline V gives CDR1 SEHNR, CDR2 FQNEAQ (reference sequence). The CDR3 nucleotides are TGTGCCAGCAGCTTGAATGCGCCTAATCAGCCCCAGCATTTT. Translated: CASSLNAPNQPQHF.

This clone is a singleton in its sample. The rearrangement joins TRBV30 to TRBJ2-3; D ambiguous. Germline V gene data show CDR1 as GTSNPN and CDR2 as SVGIG (reference sequence). CDR3 size: 16 residues. The V gene lost 2 bases and the J gene lost 3 bases, with 18 bases spanning the gap. The CDR3 nucleotides are TGTGCCTGGAGTCCGCCGTCCGACCGTGGGACAGATACGCAGTATTTT. Its translation is CAWSPPSDRGTDTQYF.

Points on this clone: This sample also contains other DNA sequences that code for the same CDR3. This rearrangement joins TRBV11-3 to TRBJ1-2; 8 nucleotides align to TRBD1. There are 14 residues in the CDR3. CDR1 is SGHNT, CDR2 YENEEA, per germline. With 5 bases clipped from V and 2 bases from J, the junction kept 4 bases outside the gene matches. The CDR3 nucleotides read TGTGCCAGCAGCCCACGGACAGGGAACTATGGCTACACCTTC. This codes for CASSPRTGNYGYTF.

The V gene is TRBV4-1, the J gene TRBJ2-5; D is possibly TRBD2 (5 bases). V was pared by 1 base and J by 4 bases, with 16 bases between. The germline gives CDR1 MGHRA, CDR2 YSYEKL. The CDR3 consists of 16 residues. CDR3 loop: CASSQGVLGGGETQYF. CDR3 bases: TGCGCCAGCAGCCAAGGGGTACTAGGTGGTGGAGAGACCCAGTACTTC.

This clone was detected once. V usage is TRBV6-6 and J usage is TRBJ2-2, with 8 positions matching TRBD2. J lost 4 bases, V lost 2 bases, and 6 bases had no gene match. Germline CDR1 and CDR2: MNHNY and SVGAGI (reference sequence). This CDR3 spans 16 amino acids. The CDR3 nucleotides are TGTGCCAGCAGTTACCCCGGGAGGGCGAGCACCGGGGAGCTGTTTTTT. Its protein is CASSYPGRASTGELFF.

This clone was picked up a small number of times. The CDR3 loop is CASSAVGRRETQYF. CDR3 sequence (DNA): TGTGCCAGCAGTGCCGTCGGAAGGAGGGAGACCCAGTACTTC. The chain employs TRBV2 and TRBJ2-5, with a weak D call TRBD2 (5 bases). This CDR3 is built from 14 residues. Germline CDR1 reads SNHLY; CDR2 reads FYNNEI. The V end lost 4 bases, the J end lost 5 bases, and 14 bases lay between the germline ends.

The chain uses TRBV19 and TRBJ1-4; D call uncertain. The CDR3 consists of 15 residues. V dropped 2 bases and J dropped 5 bases, with 12 bases sitting between them. Germline V gene lookup returns CDR1 LNHDA and CDR2 SQIVND (reference sequence). The CDR3 sequence: CASSIPARRNEKLFF. The CDR3 nucleotides are TGTGCCAGTAGTATACCGGCCAGGCGGAATGAAAAACTGTTTTTT.

The chain joins TRBV6-5 to TRBJ2-3; no reliable D call. CDR3 length: 13 residues. V gave up 6 bases and J gave up 9 bases, with 16 bases separating them. Per the germline V gene, CDR1 is MNHEY and CDR2 is SVGAGI. The CDR3 coding sequence is TGTGCCAGCAGCCCCTCTCTCGCGGAGACGCAGTATTTT. The encoded protein is CASSPSLAETQYF.

The chain employs TRBV20-1 and TRBJ2-4; D perhaps matches TRBD2 (6 bases). The V end lost 3 bases, the J end lost 9 bases, and 15 bases lay between the germline ends. The V gene's germline CDR1 is DFQATT and CDR2 SNEGSKA (reference sequence). The CDR3 is 13 residues long. CDR3 residues: CSASLGGYGIQYF. DNA of the CDR3: TGCAGTGCTAGTCTCGGGGGATACGGCATTCAGTACTTC.

The V call is TRBV28, the J call TRBJ1-1, with TRBD1 as a possible D gene (5 bases). The germline V gene has CDR1 MDHEN and CDR2 SYDVKM. The CDR3 contains 14 residues. Trimming left V 6 bases short and J 0 bases short, with 11 bases between. The CDR3 loop reads CASSLGGVNTEAFF. The CDR3 DNA reads as TGTGCCAGCAGCCTGGGGGGAGTGAACACTGAAGCTTTCTTT. Combining the CDR3 with reference TRBV28 and TRBJ1-1 gives the whole variable domain DVKVTQSSRYLVKRTGEKVFLECVQDMDHENMFWYRQDPGLGLRLIYFSYDVKMKEKGDIPEGYSVSREKKERFSLILESASTNQTSMYLCASSLGGVNTEAFFGQGTRLTVV.

This chain uses TRBV7-9 with TRBJ1-2; the D gene is possibly TRBD1 (6 bases). This CDR3 spans 15 amino acids. V shed 2 bases and J shed 1 base, with 11 bases lying between them. Germline lookup yields CDR1 SEHNR and CDR2 FQNEAQ (reference sequence). CDR3 nucleotide sequence: TGTGCCAGCAGCTTACAGGGGCCTCTTAACTATGGCTACACCTTC. It translates to CASSLQGPLNYGYTF.

This clone has only one observation. The V and J genes are TRBV20-1 and TRBJ2-3; 10 positions agree with TRBD2. Germline V gene data show CDR1 as DFQATT and CDR2 as SNEGSKA (reference sequence). Trimming removed 3 bases from V and 5 bases from J; junction bases left unmatched: 8. The CDR3 runs to 15 residues. The CDR3 loop reads CSASSSGSNGDTQYF. In DNA, the CDR3 is TGCAGTGCTAGTTCTAGCGGGAGTAATGGAGATACGCAGTATTTT.

The chain employs TRBV27 and TRBJ2-2, with D uncertain. Trimming cost V 7 bases and J 3 bases, with 3 bases left between them. Germline-derived CDR1 and CDR2 are MNHEY and SMNVEV (reference sequence). The CDR3 sequence is 11 residues long. In DNA, the CDR3 is TGTGCCAGCATGGACACCGGGGAGCTGTTTTTT. Translation gives CASMDTGELFF.

This clone was recorded once. The chain couples TRBV19 to TRBJ2-2, with 7 bases that match TRBD1. With V trimmed by 6 bases and J by 7 bases, 5 bases remained unmatched. This CDR3 is 13 amino acids long. The V gene's germline CDR1 is LNHDA and CDR2 SQIVND (reference sequence). CDR3 in amino acids: CASRWDSVGELFF. For the CDR3, the DNA is TGTGCCAGTAGGTGGGACAGCGTCGGGGAGCTGTTTTTT.